The entry below describes one TCR beta chain. The source of the sample is a study of cytomegalovirus exposure and HLA in healthy donors. The CDR3 runs to 12 residues. Between the trimmed V and J ends, which lost 1 base and 7 bases, there was a span of 5 bases. Germline CDR1 reads SEHNR; CDR2 reads FQNEAQ (reference sequence). PCR was performed using 60 Vbeta and 13 Jbeta primers. Some clones are missing from TCRdb's copy, which holds only in-frame ones; the method was immunoSEQ multiplex PCR. The sample has about 140,000 clones; 80% to 85% are singletons. The chain recombines TRBV7-9 with TRBJ1-3; D call uncertain. The material sequenced was PBMCs. The clonotype was recovered from a female donor in good health and CMV-seronegative. The DNA for the CDR3 is TGTGCCAGCAGCTTAGGTGGCAACACCATATATTTT. It yields the protein CASSLGGNTIYF.